This note documents a single T cell receptor beta chain sequence. This sample stems from a study of T-cell memory formation after mild COVID-19. Using constant-segment primers, 5'RACE produced TCR alpha and TCR beta cDNA libraries carrying sample barcodes and UMIs. Each CDR3 protein is one row after TCRdb ran MiXCR on the 5' RACE reads. The sample lists hundreds of thousands of distinct CDR3 sequences, about a sixth occurring once. V lost 1 base, J lost 4 bases, and 9 bases lay in between. This CDR3 is built from 14 residues. The germline V gene encodes CDR1 MGHRA and CDR2 YSYEKL. This chain uses TRBV4-1 with TRBJ2-3; D is unresolved. The clonotype originates from a man aged 18 to 30 who had mild COVID-19 (a few samples of this study predate the infection). Cell type and time point are not known. Material for sequencing was PBMCs or a T cell subset sorted from them (not recorded which). CDR3 coding DNA: TGCGCCAGCAGCCAAGGACTCCAGCCAGATACGCAGTATTTT. It yields the protein CASSQGLQPDTQYF.